The TCR beta chain described here comes from a study of T-cell reconstitution after alpha-beta-depleted transplantation in children. Notes on the study in general: Some patients' high day-60 TCRbeta diversity was attributed to recipient cells surviving conditioning. As was reported, about two months after transplant, alpha-beta T cells came from several hundred expanded graft clones. When one year had passed after transplant, most T-cell counts and diversity came from newly produced T cells.

This clonotype showed up many times. Its antigen is not known. The CDR3 totals 12 residues. V lost 5 bases to trimming and J lost 2 bases, with 6 bases between them. Germline V CDR1 and CDR2: SQVTM, ANQGSEA. During its preparation, the TCRbeta library received unique molecular identifiers. TCRdb redid the calling of the PCR reads with MiXCR, one entry per CDR3 protein. The table shows hundreds of thousands of distinct CDR3 sequences, with 10% to 15% occurring only once. V and J are TRBV29-1 and TRBJ2-2; D unresolved. The specimen was PBMCs, collected before TCRalphabeta/CD19-depleted stem cell transplant. This sequence was found in a girl aged 2-15 years with congenital amegakaryocytic thrombocytopenia, due to receive a stem cell transplant. CDR3 sequence: CSVNFNTGELFF. CDR3 bases: TGCAGCGTTAACTTCAACACCGGGGAGCTGTTTTTT.